This T cell receptor beta chain derives from a study of blood T cell repertoires in COVID-19. In the original analysis: Amplification of reference gene primers was used by the study to estimate nucleated cell counts. Produced via immunoSEQ multiplex PCR; TCRdb's table is partial and in-frame only. V, J and clone size reflect that table, while D and trimming were determined from the DNA. The sample holds approximately 230,000 clones; roughly 84% are singletons and the top ten take 4% to 4.5%. The CDR3 is 14 residues long. In germline, CDR1 is SNHLY, CDR2 FYNNEI. The trim removed 10 bases at V and 7 bases at J, leaving 13 bases unmatched.

The chain couples TRBV2 to TRBJ2-7; 10 bases fit TRBD1. This clonotype originated in a woman in her thirties or forties with active or convalescent COVID-19. Material: peripheral blood. The DNA of the CDR3 is TGTGCCACCCTGATTAGACAGGGGGCAGGGGAGCAGTACGTC. Residues: CATLIRQGAGEQYV.